The rows below give T cell receptor beta chains drawn from one sample of a study of Ad26.COV2.S vaccination and SARS-CoV-2 variants. Sequenced by immunoSEQ multiplex PCR; TCRdb stores in-frame clones only, minus some. This table has roughly 700,000 clones, roughly 90% appearing once. This specimen consisted of peripheral blood, obtained in a trial of Ad26.COV2.S vaccine versus placebo. These receptor sequences come from a person between 18 and 65 years old who received the Ad26.COV2.S COVID-19 vaccine or a placebo. The CDR3 runs from the conserved cysteine through the conserved F or W. D genes are given only for firm matches. Clone size is stated in some rows and not others, as once, few, many or a class when expanded.

d_gene,v_gene,abundance,j_gene,CDR3aa,CDR3nt
TRBD2,TRBV27,-,TRBJ2-7,CASSPTPGLANYEQYF,TGTGCCAGCAGTCCGACACCGGGACTAGCGAACTACGAGCAGTACTTC
-,TRBV19,-,TRBJ2-5,CASSPPGRVQETQYF,TGTGCCAGTAGTCCGCCGGGAAGAGTACAAGAGACCCAGTACTTC
-,TRBV3-1/TRBV3-2,-,TRBJ1-1,CASSQVTGLMGTEAFF,TGTGCCAGCAGCCAAGTAACAGGGCTGATGGGCACTGAAGCTTTCTTT
-,TRBV5-4,-,TRBJ2-5,CASSPSPTTIQETQYF,TGTGCCAGCAGCCCCAGCCCAACAACGATCCAAGAGACCCAGTACTTC
-,TRBV5-4,-,TRBJ1-1,CASSWGWRGPNTEAFF,TGTGCCAGCAGCTGGGGGTGGAGGGGCCCGAACACTGAAGCTTTCTTT
TRBD1,TRBV6-5,few,TRBJ2-7,CASSYGQETYEQYF,TGTGCCAGCAGTTACGGACAGGAGACCTACGAGCAGTACTTC
-,TRBV6-5,-,TRBJ1-1,CASSYSGRAGTEAFF,TGTGCCAGCAGTTACTCGGGCAGGGCGGGCACTGAAGCTTTCTTT
-,TRBV5-6,-,TRBJ2-3,CASSHIESTDTQYF,TGTGCCAGCAGCCACATAGAGAGCACAGATACGCAGTATTTT
-,TRBV5-1,-,TRBJ2-5,CASRLRGDEETQYF,TGCGCCAGCAGGCTGAGGGGGGACGAAGAGACCCAGTACTTC
-,TRBV6-4,-,TRBJ2-7,CASSDYRVGYEQYF,TGTGCCAGCAGTGATTACAGGGTGGGCTACGAGCAGTACTTC
-,TRBV5-4,-,TRBJ1-1,CASSLDRTLGTEAFF,TGTGCCAGCAGCTTGGACCGAACTTTAGGCACTGAAGCTTTCTTT
-,TRBV6-6,-,TRBJ1-2,CASSAPWDGYTF,TGTGCCAGCAGTGCGCCTTGGGATGGCTACACCTTC
-,TRBV30,-,TRBJ1-5,CAWRAGTTGNQPQHF,TGTGCCTGGAGGGCCGGGACGACAGGCAATCAGCCCCAGCATTTT
-,TRBV7-8,-,TRBJ2-7,CASSLPRGLQYF,TGTGCCAGCAGCCTCCCCAGGGGACTGCAGTACTTT
-,TRBV7-2,-,TRBJ1-1,CASSDQVGMNTEAFF,TGTGCCAGCAGCGACCAGGTCGGGATGAACACTGAAGCTTTCTTT
-,TRBV5-6,-,TRBJ1-5,CASSLATWGGQPQHF,TGTGCCAGCAGCTTGGCCACATGGGGTGGGCAGCCCCAGCATTTT
-,TRBV12-2,once,TRBJ2-7,CASRPTPPAGGNEQYF,TGTGCAAGTCGCCCCACTCCCCCAGCGGGGGGGAATGAGCAGTACTTC
-,TRBV10-1,-,TRBJ1-3,CASSEWSSGNTIYF,TGCGCCAGCAGTGAGTGGAGCTCTGGAAACACCATATATTTT
-,TRBV2,-,TRBJ2-2,CASSEFRQGSTGELFF,TGTGCCAGCAGTGAATTTAGGCAGGGAAGCACCGGGGAGCTGTTTTTT
-,TRBV6-5,-,TRBJ2-1,CASSHGKNNEQFF,TGTGCCAGCAGCCACGGGAAGAACAATGAGCAGTTCTTC
TRBD2,TRBV11-2,-,TRBJ2-2,CASSKGTSGGWGELFF,TGTGCCAGCAGCAAGGGGACTAGCGGCGGTTGGGGGGAGCTGTTTTTT
TRBD1,TRBV30,-,TRBJ2-4,CAWSDRGLGKNIQYF,TGTGCCTGGAGCGACAGGGGTTTAGGCAAAAACATTCAGTACTTC
TRBD1,TRBV5-6,-,TRBJ1-1,CASSLQGARDTEAFF,TGTGCCAGCAGCTTACAGGGGGCGAGGGACACTGAAGCTTTCTTT
-,TRBV5-6,-,TRBJ1-5,CASSSKGLGQPQHF,TGTGCCAGCAGCTCGAAAGGTCTCGGGCAGCCCCAGCATTTT
-,TRBV6-6,-,TRBJ2-7,CAGARDRSYEQYF,TGTGCCGGGGCCCGGGACCGTTCCTACGAGCAGTACTTC
-,TRBV5-1,-,TRBJ1-5,CASSFTGNQPQHF,TGCGCCAGCAGCTTTACAGGAAATCAGCCCCAGCATTTT
-,TRBV10-3,once,TRBJ2-3,CASNPANPAPDTQYF,TGTGCCTCCAACCCGGCTAACCCCGCTCCCGATACGCAGTATTTT
TRBD1,TRBV13,-,TRBJ2-7,CASSLSGTGGRYEQYF,TGTGCCAGCAGCTTATCCGGGACAGGGGGCAGATACGAGCAGTACTTC
-,TRBV5-1,-,TRBJ2-3,CASSGSTDTQYF,TGCGCCAGCAGCGGGAGCACAGATACGCAGTATTTT
-,TRBV3-1/TRBV3-2,-,TRBJ2-7,CASSQLSTYEQYF,TGTGCCAGCAGCCAATTATCAACCTACGAGCAGTACTTC
TRBD1,TRBV6-5,-,TRBJ2-5,CASSYWDSKETQYF,TGTGCCAGCAGTTATTGGGACAGTAAAGAGACCCAGTACTTC
-,TRBV6-5,-,TRBJ2-1,CASIAGSSYNEQFF,TGTGCCAGCATCGCTGGGAGCTCCTACAATGAGCAGTTCTTC
TRBD1,TRBV30,-,TRBJ1-1,CAWSGQGIAEAFF,TGTGCCTGGAGTGGACAGGGGATCGCTGAAGCTTTCTTT
-,TRBV7-9,-,TRBJ2-7,CASSFSGNAYEQYF,TGTGCCAGCAGCTTTTCGGGAAATGCCTACGAGCAGTACTTC
-,TRBV9,-,TRBJ2-1,CASSFRWDEQFF,TGTGCCAGCAGCTTTAGGTGGGATGAGCAGTTCTTC
TRBD2,TRBV7-9,-,TRBJ2-7,CASSFSGSPHEQYF,TGTGCCAGCAGCTTTAGCGGGAGTCCGCACGAGCAGTACTTC
TRBD2,TRBV5-1,-,TRBJ2-3,CASKPFSGSFADTQYF,TGCGCCAGCAAACCCTTTAGCGGGAGCTTCGCAGATACGCAGTATTTT
-,TRBV11-2,-,TRBJ1-4,CASSFDRGGVRRLFF,TGTGCCAGCAGCTTTGACAGAGGCGGTGTGAGGAGGCTGTTTTTT
TRBD1,TRBV10-3,-,TRBJ2-2,CAISEGAGGNTGELFF,TGTGCCATCAGTGAGGGGGCAGGGGGCAACACCGGGGAGCTGTTTTTT
-,TRBV3-1/TRBV3-2,-,TRBJ1-1,CASSHFLWGAACGGEAFF,TGTGCCAGCAGCCACTTTTTGTGGGGGGCCGCCTGTGGTGGTGAAGCTTTCTTT
-,TRBV6-6,-,TRBJ1-5,CASTLGPPQPQHF,TGTGCCAGCACCCTCGGACCGCCCCAGCCCCAGCATTTT
-,TRBV3-1/TRBV3-2,-,TRBJ2-7,CASSQAYRPSDEQYF,TGTGCCAGCAGCCAAGCTTACAGGCCCTCGGACGAGCAGTACTTC
-,TRBV6-4,-,TRBJ1-6,CASSDQYNSPLHF,TGTGCCAGCAGTGACCAATATAATTCACCCCTCCACTTT
TRBD1,TRBV2,-,TRBJ2-7,CASTDRGASLREQYF,TGTGCCAGCACCGACAGGGGGGCCAGTTTACGGGAGCAGTACTTC
-,TRBV9,-,TRBJ2-7,CASSVVPPAGAAYEQYF,TGTGCCAGCAGCGTAGTCCCCCCCGCGGGGGCCGCCTACGAGCAGTACTTC
-,TRBV7-8,few,TRBJ1-1,CASSLGEVGEAFF,TGTGCCAGCAGCTTAGGGGAGGTTGGTGAAGCTTTCTTT
-,TRBV29-1,-,TRBJ1-2,CSVEAGTLYGSNYGYTF,TGCAGCGTTGAGGCCGGGACACTTTATGGGAGTAACTATGGCTACACCTTC
-,TRBV6-5,once,TRBJ2-1,CASSIGPNNEQFF,TGTGCCAGCAGCATCGGACCCAACAATGAGCAGTTCTTC
TRBD2,TRBV6-2/TRBV6-3,-,TRBJ2-3,CASSYPRLAEADTQYF,TGTGCCAGCAGTTACCCGAGACTAGCGGAAGCAGATACGCAGTATTTT
-,TRBV30,-,TRBJ2-1,CAWSQNYNEQFF,TGTGCCTGGAGCCAGAACTACAATGAGCAGTTCTTC
TRBD2,TRBV5-1,-,TRBJ2-2,CASSDRGLARYTGELFF,TGCGCCAGCAGCGACAGAGGACTAGCGAGATACACCGGGGAGCTGTTTTTT
-,TRBV12-3/TRBV12-4,-,TRBJ2-7,CASRSTEDYEQYF,TGTGCCAGCAGGTCAACAGAAGACTACGAGCAGTACTTC
-,TRBV10-3,-,TRBJ1-2,CAISSGLANYGYTF,TGTGCCATCAGCTCAGGATTAGCTAACTATGGCTACACCTTC
TRBD2,TRBV5-1,-,TRBJ2-7,CASSPRGAGPRYEQYF,TGCGCCAGCAGCCCCCGGGGAGCGGGACCCCGCTACGAGCAGTACTTC
-,TRBV4-3,-,TRBJ2-7,CASSQELGLSSYEQYF,TGCGCCAGCAGCCAAGAACTAGGACTAAGCTCCTACGAGCAGTACTTC